Each of the 9 T cell receptor beta chains below was sequenced from the same sample in a study of shared clonotypes between healthy human individuals. Clones were read by immunoSEQ multiplex PCR, and TCRdb kept only the in-frame ones, dropping some. The sample comprises approximately 2.1 million clones, about 92% of which are singletons, and 0.35% to 0.5% rests with the top ten. The sample consisted of naive CD4+ T cells from PBMCs. Subset: CD45RA+ positively selected. The receptors were gathered from a man younger than 35 in good health. Some clones in this sample may be carry-over from other donors' samples.

V and J are TRBV7-2 and TRBJ2-7, with 7 nucleotides matching TRBD1. The CDR3 spans 15 residues. Germline CDR1 and CDR2: SGHTA and FQGNSA. The V gene end was trimmed by 5 bases and the J gene end by 3 bases; junction bases not matched to a gene: 10. CDR3 loop: CASSPDRAAGYEQYF. The CDR3 region has the DNA TGTGCCAGCAGCCCTGACAGGGCCGCGGGCTACGAGCAGTACTTC.

This clone appeared a few times. The V and J genes are TRBV28 and TRBJ1-5; TRBD1 agrees at 12 bases. Germline values: CDR1 MDHEN, CDR2 SYDVKM. The V gene end was trimmed by 7 bases and the J gene end by 3 bases; junction bases not matched to a gene: 7. CDR3 size: 16 residues. The CDR3 region is CASTGQGAGDNQPQHF. The CDR3 region has the DNA TGTGCCAGCACGGGACAGGGGGCTGGTGACAATCAGCCCCAGCATTTT.

In the case of this clone: The identical CDR3 is also encoded by other nucleotide sequences in the sample. The chain uses TRBV5-6 and TRBJ2-7; D unclear. Trimming took off 1 base at V and 3 bases at J, with 8 bases between the two ends. CDR1 and CDR2 from the germline V gene are SGHDT and YYEEEE. The CDR3 is 13 amino acids. The CDR3 sequence: CASSLWGNYEQYF. The CDR3 DNA reads TGTGCCAGCAGCTTGTGGGGAAACTACGAGCAGTACTTC.

The chain joins TRBV9 to TRBJ1-2; D remains unclear. The germline gives CDR1 SGDLS, CDR2 YYNGEE. V gave up 7 bases and J gave up 3 bases, with 13 bases separating them. This CDR3 is 13 amino acids long. CDR3 nucleotide sequence: TGTGCCAGCGGACGGGCCCGCGACTATGGCTACACCTTC. As protein: CASGRARDYGYTF.

Comment on this clone: Within the sample, other DNA sequences also encode this same CDR3. This chain connects TRBV4-2 to TRBJ1-1, with D possibly being TRBD1 (5 bases). V was pared by 3 bases and J by 1 base, with 9 bases between. The CDR3 is 14 amino acids. The germline V gene has CDR1 LGHNA and CDR2 YNFKEQ. CDR3 loop: CASSQPGGNTEAFF. The CDR3 DNA is TGTGCCAGCAGCCAGCCCGGGGGGAACACTGAAGCTTTCTTT.

The chain uses TRBV7-8 and TRBJ2-7, with D possibly matching TRBD2 (5 bases). From germline, CDR1 is SGHVS and CDR2 FQNEAQ. Trimming left V 4 bases short and J 2 bases short, with 12 bases between. This CDR3 region has 14 residues. The CDR3 is CASSWGASTYEQYF. The CDR3 DNA follows: TGTGCCAGCAGCTGGGGAGCCTCAACCTACGAGCAGTACTTC.

This clone occurred a few times. The same CDR3 can be traced to other DNA sequences in this sample. This CDR3 reads CASSLGGSNQPQHF. The DNA of the CDR3 is TGCGCCAGCAGCTTAGGGGGGAGCAATCAGCCCCAGCATTTT. This chain uses TRBV5-1 with TRBJ1-5; D may be TRBD1 (6 bases). CDR1 and CDR2 (germline): SGHRS, YFSETQ. The CDR3 covers 14 residues. Trimming shortened V by 2 bases and J by 1 base, and 7 bases separated the two germline ends.

CDR3 bases: TGCGCCAGCAGCCGATCGGCTAGCGGGAGAATTGACACCGGGGAGCTGTTTTTT. It yields the protein CASSRSASGRIDTGELFF. This chain joins TRBV5-1 and TRBJ2-2, with TRBD2 identical over 10 bases. With V trimmed by 4 bases and J by 3 bases, 12 bases remained unmatched. The CDR3 consists of 18 residues. CDR1 SGHRS and CDR2 YFSETQ come from the germline V gene.

This sequence joins TRBV18 and TRBJ1-4; D is possibly TRBD1 (6 bases). This CDR3 has 15 residues. Trimming pared 3 bases from V and 4 bases from J, leaving 12 bases between. Per the germline V gene, CDR1 is KGHSH and CDR2 is LQKENI. This CDR3 reads CASSPQQGLNEKLFF. CDR3 in DNA: TGTGCCAGCTCACCCCAACAGGGCCTTAATGAAAAACTGTTTTTT.